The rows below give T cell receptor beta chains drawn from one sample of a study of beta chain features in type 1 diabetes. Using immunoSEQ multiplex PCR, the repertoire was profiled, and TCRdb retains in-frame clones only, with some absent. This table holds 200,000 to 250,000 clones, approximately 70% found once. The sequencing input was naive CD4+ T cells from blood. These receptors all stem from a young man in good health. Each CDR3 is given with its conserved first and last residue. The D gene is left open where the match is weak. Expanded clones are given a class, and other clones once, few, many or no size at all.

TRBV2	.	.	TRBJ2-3	CASGRRDPRDTQYF	TGTGCCAGCGGAAGGCGGGACCCACGGGATACGCAGTATTTT
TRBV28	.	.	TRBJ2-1	CASSLPKAVEQFF	TGTGCCAGCAGTTTGCCCAAAGCGGTGGAGCAGTTCTTC
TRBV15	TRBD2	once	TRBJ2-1	CATSRDVLAGAEQFF	TGTGCCACCAGCAGAGATGTACTAGCGGGTGCTGAGCAGTTCTTC
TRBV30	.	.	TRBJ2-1	CAWSVSGTSFYNEQFF	TGTGCCTGGAGTGTATCAGGAACGTCATTCTACAATGAGCAGTTCTTC
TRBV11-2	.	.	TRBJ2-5	CASSLWGTQYF	TGTGCCAGCAGCCTTTGGGGGACCCAGTACTTC
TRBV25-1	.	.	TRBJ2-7	CASSGTVPYEQYF	TGTGCCAGCAGTGGGACGGTCCCCTACGAGCAGTACTTC
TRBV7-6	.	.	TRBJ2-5	CASSLDRQTQYF	TGTGCCAGCAGCTTAGATAGGCAGACCCAGTACTTC
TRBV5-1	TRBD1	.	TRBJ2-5	CASSPGQRAQETQYF	TGCGCCAGCAGCCCGGGACAGCGAGCACAAGAGACCCAGTACTTC
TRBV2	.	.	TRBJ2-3	CASSVLVSTDTQYF	TGTGCCAGCAGCGTACTAGTCAGCACAGATACGCAGTATTTT
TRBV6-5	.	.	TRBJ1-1	CASSSNTEAFF	TGTGCCAGCAGTTCGAACACTGAAGCTTTCTTT
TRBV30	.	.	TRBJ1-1	CAWRGDVLNTEAFF	TGTGCCTGGAGGGGGGACGTACTGAACACTGAAGCTTTCTTT
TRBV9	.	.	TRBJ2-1	CASSPSTEFSYNEQFF	TGTGCCAGCAGCCCGTCGACAGAATTCTCCTACAATGAGCAGTTCTTC
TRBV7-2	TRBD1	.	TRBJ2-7	CASSPGQSSSYEQYF	TGTGCCAGCAGCCCGGGACAGTCAAGCTCCTACGAGCAGTACTTC
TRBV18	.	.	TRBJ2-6	CASSPQYSGANVLTF	TGTGCCAGCTCACCGCAGTACTCTGGGGCCAACGTCCTGACTTTC
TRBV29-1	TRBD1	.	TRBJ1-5	CSVGTGSHQPQHF	TGCAGCGTCGGGACAGGGTCCCACCAGCCCCAGCATTTT
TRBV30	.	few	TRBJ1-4	CAWNLGRVNEKLFF	TGTGCCTGGAATCTTGGCAGGGTTAATGAAAAACTGTTTTTT
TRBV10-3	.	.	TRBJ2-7	CAISARGEVSYEQYF	TGTGCCATCAGTGCCCGTGGGGAGGTCTCCTACGAGCAGTACTTC
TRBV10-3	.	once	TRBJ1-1	CATQGITEAFF	TGTGCCACACAGGGTATAACTGAAGCTTTCTTT
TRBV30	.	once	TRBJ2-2	CAWSATNQGLGGELFF	TGTGCCTGGAGTGCGACAAATCAGGGGTTGGGCGGGGAGCTGTTTTTT
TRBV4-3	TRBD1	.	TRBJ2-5	CASSQGTGAGETQYF	TGCGCCAGCAGCCAAGGGACAGGGGCGGGAGAGACCCAGTACTTC
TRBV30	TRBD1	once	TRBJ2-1	CAWSKGTAVNNEQFF	TGTGCCTGGAGCAAGGGGACAGCGGTAAACAATGAGCAGTTCTTC
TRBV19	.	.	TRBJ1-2	CASSPARLEGYTF	TGTGCCAGTAGTCCAGCCCGCCTGGAAGGCTACACCTTC
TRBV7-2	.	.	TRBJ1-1	CASSLAGGNTEAFF	TGTGCCAGCAGCTTAGCGGGAGGGAACACTGAAGCTTTCTTT
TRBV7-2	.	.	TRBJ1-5	CASSPDRNQPQHF	TGTGCCAGCAGCCCGGACCGAAATCAGCCCCAGCATTTT
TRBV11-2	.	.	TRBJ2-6	CASRAAVSGANVLTF	TGTGCCAGCAGGGCGGCGGTATCTGGGGCCAACGTCCTGACTTTC
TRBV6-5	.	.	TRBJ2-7	CASQRGSYEQYF	TGTGCCAGTCAGAGGGGGTCCTACGAGCAGTACTTC
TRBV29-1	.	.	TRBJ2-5	CSLRGGSETQYF	TGCAGCCTTCGAGGGGGATCGGAGACCCAGTACTTC